This record concerns one T cell receptor beta chain sequence. Its antigen remains unknown. This record comes from a study of T-cell memory formation after mild COVID-19. Study observations and caveats: CM and EM subsets held most contracting CD4+ clones; EMRA held CD8+ ones.

Using its own MiXCR run on the 5' RACE reads, TCRdb lists one record per CDR3 protein. This sample has 350,000 to 400,000 distinct CDR3 sequences, with more than 20% found just once. The germline V and J ends were trimmed by 5 bases and 0 bases, with 20 bases remaining between them. Germline V gene data show CDR1 as SQVTM and CDR2 as ANQGSEA. The CDR3 is 16 amino acids. What was sequenced was PBMCs or a T cell subset sorted from them (not recorded which). The clonotype was recovered from an adult woman who had mild COVID-19 (a few samples of this study predate the infection). Cell type and time point are not known. This rearrangement joins TRBV29-1 to TRBJ2-7; D tentatively fits TRBD1 or TRBD2 (5 bases each). The CDR3 sequence is CSVCYLRKGTSYEQYF. CDR3 in DNA: TGCAGCGTTTGCTATCTGAGGAAAGGGACCTCCTACGAGCAGTACTTC.